This T cell receptor beta chain was sequenced during a study of T cells in Graves' hyperthyroidism and ophthalmopathy. In its sample, this clonotype was seen a few times. What was amplified from RNA transcripts were TCR beta CDR3 regions. First-round RT-PCR targeting the TCR CDR3 was performed with the HTBI primer set. TCRdb re-derived calls from the multiplex PCR reads in MiXCR, one entry per CDR3 protein. The sample has 660,000 or so distinct CDR3 sequences; about 45% are singletons. Germline V lookup: CDR1 KGHDR, CDR2 SFDVKD. The CDR3 sequence is 13 residues long. Trimming stripped 5 bases from V and 9 bases from J, with 12 bases between.

The chain joins TRBV24-1 to TRBJ2-2; D may be TRBD1 (5 bases). The sequence was collected from an adult man with Graves' disease, either hyperthyroidism or ophthalmopathy (not recorded which). The sequenced sample consisted of peripheral blood or thyroid tissue (not recorded which). Here the CDR3 DNA reads TGTGCCACCAGTGTCCAGGGCCCCAGGGAGCTGTTTTTT. Its translation: CATSVQGPRELFF.